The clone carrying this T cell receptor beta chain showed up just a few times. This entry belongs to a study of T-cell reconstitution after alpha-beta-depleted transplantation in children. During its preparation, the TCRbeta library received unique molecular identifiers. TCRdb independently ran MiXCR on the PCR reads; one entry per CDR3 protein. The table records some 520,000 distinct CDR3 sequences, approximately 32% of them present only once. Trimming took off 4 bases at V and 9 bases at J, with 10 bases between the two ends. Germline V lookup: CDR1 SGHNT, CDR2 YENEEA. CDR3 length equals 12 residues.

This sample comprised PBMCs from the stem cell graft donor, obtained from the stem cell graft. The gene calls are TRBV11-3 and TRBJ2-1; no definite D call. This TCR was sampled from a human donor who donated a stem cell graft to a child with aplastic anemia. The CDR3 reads CASSSITGEQFF. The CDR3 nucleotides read TGTGCCAGCAGCTCAATTACGGGTGAGCAGTTCTTC. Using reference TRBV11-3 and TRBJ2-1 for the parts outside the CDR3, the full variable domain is EAGVVQSPRYKIIEKKQPVAFWCNPISGHNTLYWYLQNLGQGPELLIRYENEEAVDDSQLPKDRFSAERLKGVDSTLKIQPAELGDSAVYLCASSSITGEQFFGPGTRLTVL.